This TCR beta chain is from a study of cytomegalovirus exposure and HLA in healthy donors. Study context: Earlier sequencing of approximately 180 million T cells yielded 90 million to 140 million unique TCR beta sequences. In terms of ancestry, the Caucasian-associated cluster contained around 79% of the roughly 360 genotyped donors.

Details on this clone: Its target is not known.

Study results and limitations: Analyzed later, association rates of TCRs varied across HLA loci, with DRB1 most and HLA-C fewest.

The germline CDR1 and CDR2 sequences are SGDLS and YYNGEE. Trimming cost V 3 bases and J 3 bases; bases outside gene matches: 9. The CDR3 is 17 residues long. The PCR was carried out with 60 Vbeta primers and 13 Jbeta primers. This table comes from immunoSEQ multiplex PCR, and its TCRdb copy is limited to in-frame clones, with some not included. The data show 110,000 or so clones, approximately 76% seen once. This sequence joins TRBV9 and TRBJ2-6; 7 bases are shared with TRBD1. The specimen was PBMCs. The sequence came from a man aged 50 to 60 in good health and CMV-seropositive. CDR3 nucleotide sequence: TGTGCCAGCAGCGGACAGGGTACCCCGCGTGGGGCCAACGTCCTGACTTTC. Translation gives CASSGQGTPRGANVLTF.